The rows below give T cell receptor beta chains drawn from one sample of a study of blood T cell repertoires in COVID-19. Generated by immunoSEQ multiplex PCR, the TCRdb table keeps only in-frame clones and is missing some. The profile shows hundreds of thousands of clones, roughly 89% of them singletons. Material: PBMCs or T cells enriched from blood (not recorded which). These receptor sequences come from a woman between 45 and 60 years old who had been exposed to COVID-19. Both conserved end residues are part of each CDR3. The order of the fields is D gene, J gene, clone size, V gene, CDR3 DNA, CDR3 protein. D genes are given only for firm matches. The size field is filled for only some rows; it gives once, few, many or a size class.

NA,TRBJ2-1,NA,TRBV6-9,TGTGCCAGCAGTTCAATGAGCTCCTACAATGAGCAGTTCTTC,CASSSMSSYNEQFF
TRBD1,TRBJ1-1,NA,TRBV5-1,TGCGCCAGCAGCTTGGTTTGGGACAGCCAGGCCAACACTGAAGCTTTCTTT,CASSLVWDSQANTEAFF
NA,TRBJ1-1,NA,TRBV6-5,TGTGCCAGCAGTTACGGGAGGACTGAAGCTTTCTTT,CASSYGRTEAFF
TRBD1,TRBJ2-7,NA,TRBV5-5,TGTGCCAGCAGCCCAACTCTTTGGGACAGGGGATACGAGCAGTACTTC,CASSPTLWDRGYEQYF
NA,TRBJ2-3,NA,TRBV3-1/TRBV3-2,TGTGCCAGCAGCCAAGGAAACAGGGTAAGAACAGATACGCAGTATTTT,CASSQGNRVRTDTQYF
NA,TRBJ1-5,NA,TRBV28,TGTGCCAGCAGTCGCGGGCATTATAGCAATCAGCCCCAGCATTTT,CASSRGHYSNQPQHF
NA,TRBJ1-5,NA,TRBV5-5,TGTGCCAGCAGCCCGGGCCAAGGGGGACAGCCCCAGCATTTT,CASSPGQGGQPQHF
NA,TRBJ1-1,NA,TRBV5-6,TGTGCCAGCAGCCTCGCGGGGGGGAACACTGAAGCTTTCTTT,CASSLAGGNTEAFF
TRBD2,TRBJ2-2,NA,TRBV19,TGTGCCAGTAGATTAGCGGGGTTGAACACCGGGGAGCTGTTTTTT,CASRLAGLNTGELFF
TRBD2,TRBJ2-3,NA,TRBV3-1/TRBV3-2,TGTGCCAGCAGCCAAAATTATCGGGGGGGTACGCAGTATTTT,CASSQNYRGGTQYF
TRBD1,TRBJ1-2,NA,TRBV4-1,TGCGCCAGCAGCCATTTCCCGGGACAGGGGAATGGCTACACCTTC,CASSHFPGQGNGYTF
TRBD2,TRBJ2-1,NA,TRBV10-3,TGTGCCATCAGGGCGGGGGGGCGTCTCAACCCAAATAGCAATGAGCAGTTCTTC,CAIRAGGRLNPNSNEQFF
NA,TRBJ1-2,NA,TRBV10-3,TGTGCCATCAGTGCCGACAGGAACCTCTATGGCTACACCTTC,CAISADRNLYGYTF
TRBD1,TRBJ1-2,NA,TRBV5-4,TGTGCCAGCAGCTTGACAGGGGAGCATTATGGCTACACCTTC,CASSLTGEHYGYTF
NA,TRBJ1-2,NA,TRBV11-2,TGTGCCAGCAGCTACGGACACAACTATGGCTACACCTTC,CASSYGHNYGYTF
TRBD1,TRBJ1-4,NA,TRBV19,TGTGCCAGTAAACCCGGGACAGGGACTAATGAAAAACTGTTTTTT,CASKPGTGTNEKLFF
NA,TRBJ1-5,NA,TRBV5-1,TGCGCCAGCAGCTTGGCCCCGGGGAGTAATCAGCCCCAGCATTTT,CASSLAPGSNQPQHF
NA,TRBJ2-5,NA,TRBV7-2,TGTGCCAGCAGCTTACGTTCGGAGACCCAGTACTTC,CASSLRSETQYF
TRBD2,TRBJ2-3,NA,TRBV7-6,TGTGCCAGCAGCTTCACCTCAAGACTAGCGGGGGGCACAGATACGCAGTATTTT,CASSFTSRLAGGTDTQYF
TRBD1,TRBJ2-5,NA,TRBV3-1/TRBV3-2,TGTGCCAGCAGCCAACCCTGGACAGGGGGCATGAAGACCCAGTACTTC,CASSQPWTGGMKTQYF
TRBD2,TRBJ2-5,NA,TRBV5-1,TGCGCCAGCAGCTTGGGACTAGCGGGGTTCAACCAAGAGACCCAGTACTTC,CASSLGLAGFNQETQYF
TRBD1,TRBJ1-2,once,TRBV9,TGTGCCAGCAGCGTAGTAGGGGGCGGAAAATCTGGCTACACCTTC,CASSVVGGGKSGYTF
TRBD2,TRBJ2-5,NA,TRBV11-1,TGTGCCAGCAGCCTCAGCGGGGAGGGCGTTGAGACCCAGTACTTC,CASSLSGEGVETQYF
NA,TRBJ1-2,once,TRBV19,TGTGCCAGTGTCAACGGAGTCTATGGCTACACCTTC,CASVNGVYGYTF
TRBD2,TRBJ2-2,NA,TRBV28,TGTGCCAGCAGTTTCAAGCCAGCGGGACCGAACACCGGGGAGCTGTTTTTT,CASSFKPAGPNTGELFF
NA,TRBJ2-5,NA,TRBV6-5,TGTGCCAGCAGTCTAATGTCAGAGACCCAGTACTTC,CASSLMSETQYF
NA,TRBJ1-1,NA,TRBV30,TGTGCCTGGAGTCAAGGGGTTACTGAAGCTTTCTTT,CAWSQGVTEAFF
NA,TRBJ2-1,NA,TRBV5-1,TGCGCCAGCAGCTTGACAGTATACAATGAGCAGTTCTTC,CASSLTVYNEQFF
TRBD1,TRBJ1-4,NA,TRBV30,TGTGCCGGCTTGACAGGGAATAATGAAAAACTGTTTTTT,CAGLTGNNEKLFF
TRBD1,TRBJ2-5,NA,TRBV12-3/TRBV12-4,TGTGCCAGCAGAGGGACAGGTCAAGAGACCCAGTACTTC,CASRGTGQETQYF
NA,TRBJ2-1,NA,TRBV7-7,TGTGCTAGCAGCTCGACCCGGAGCTCCTACAATGAGCAGTTCTTC,CASSSTRSSYNEQFF
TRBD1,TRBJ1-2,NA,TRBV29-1,TGCAGCGTGTACCGGGACAGCATCTATGGCTACACCTTC,CSVYRDSIYGYTF
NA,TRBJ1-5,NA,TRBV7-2,TGTGCCAGCAGCCCGCGAAAACAGGGTCTGCAGCAGCCCCAGCATTTT,CASSPRKQGLQQPQHF
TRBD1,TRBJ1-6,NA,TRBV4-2,TGTGCCAGCAGCCAAGATCCCCCCCGACAGGGCCCGAGTTCACCCCTCCACTTT,CASSQDPPRQGPSSPLHF
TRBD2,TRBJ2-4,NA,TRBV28,TGTGCCAGTACGGGGGGTTCGTTAAAAAACATTCAGTACTTC,CASTGGSLKNIQYF
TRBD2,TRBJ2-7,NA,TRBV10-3,TGTGCCATCAGCGGGATGTCGATTGCGGGGGGGTGGCAGTACTTC,CAISGMSIAGGWQYF
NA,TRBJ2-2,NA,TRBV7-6,TGTGCCAGCAGCTTAGCGTCAGGGAGGACCGGGGAGCTGTTTTTT,CASSLASGRTGELFF
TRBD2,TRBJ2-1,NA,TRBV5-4,TGTGCCAGCAGCCCGACTAGCGGGGGGAACTACAATGAGCAGTTCTTC,CASSPTSGGNYNEQFF
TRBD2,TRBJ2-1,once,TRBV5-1,TGCGCCAGCAGCCTGGAGGAAGCGGGGTGGGATGAGCAGTTCTTC,CASSLEEAGWDEQFF